The rows below give T cell receptor beta chains drawn from one sample of a study of cytomegalovirus exposure and HLA in healthy donors. The repertoire was sequenced with immunoSEQ multiplex PCR; TCRdb's copy has only in-frame clones and lacks some. Of 170,000 or so clones in the sample, roughly four fifths were seen once. The sequenced material came from PBMCs. These TCRs come from a girl between 10 and 17 years old in good health and CMV-seropositive. Both conserved end residues are part of each CDR3. Each record gives: V gene, J gene, clone size, D gene, CDR3 DNA, CDR3 protein. The D gene is left open where the match is weak. Clone size is shown for a subset of rows, as once, few, many or a class of expanded clone.

V gene: TRBV4-1
J gene: TRBJ2-5
clone size: -
D gene: TRBD2
CDR3 DNA: TGCGCCAGCAGCCTCCCGAGCATAACGGGCCCCGCTAGCGGGGGGGCGGTGGAGACCCAGTACTTC
CDR3 protein: CASSLPSITGPASGGAVETQYF

V gene: TRBV6-5
J gene: TRBJ2-2
clone size: few
D gene: TRBD2
CDR3 DNA: TGTGCCAGCAGTACAAGCGGGGGGGACACCGGGGAGCTGTTTTTT
CDR3 protein: CASSTSGGDTGELFF

V gene: TRBV5-5
J gene: TRBJ2-2
clone size: few
D gene: -
CDR3 DNA: TGTGCCAGCAGCTGGGGCAGGGGAAACACCGGGGAGCTGTTTTTT
CDR3 protein: CASSWGRGNTGELFF

V gene: TRBV4-1
J gene: TRBJ1-1
clone size: -
D gene: -
CDR3 DNA: TGCGCCAGCAGCCGTCTCAGGGAATCAAACACTGAAGCTTTCTTT
CDR3 protein: CASSRLRESNTEAFF

V gene: TRBV19
J gene: TRBJ1-2
clone size: once
D gene: -
CDR3 DNA: TGTGCCAGTAGCGATCACGAGAGATTATATGGCTACACCTTC
CDR3 protein: CASSDHERLYGYTF

V gene: TRBV7-6
J gene: TRBJ1-1
clone size: -
D gene: TRBD1
CDR3 DNA: TGTGCCAGCAGCCGGACAGGGGGAACTGAAGCTTTCTTT
CDR3 protein: CASSRTGGTEAFF

V gene: TRBV5-8
J gene: TRBJ2-7
clone size: once
D gene: -
CDR3 DNA: TGTGCCAGCAGCTTCGGGGGTTCCGAGCAGTACTTC
CDR3 protein: CASSFGGSEQYF

V gene: TRBV30
J gene: TRBJ2-7
clone size: once
D gene: -
CDR3 DNA: TGTGCCTGGAGCGAAACAATCTACGAGCAGTACTTC
CDR3 protein: CAWSETIYEQYF

V gene: TRBV2
J gene: TRBJ1-1
clone size: -
D gene: TRBD1
CDR3 DNA: TGTGCCAGCAGTGAAGCGGGGTTGAAGGGGGCTTCTGAAGCTTTCTTT
CDR3 protein: CASSEAGLKGASEAFF

V gene: TRBV7-9
J gene: TRBJ1-6
clone size: -
D gene: -
CDR3 DNA: TGTGCCAGCAGCTCAGGGGACCGTAGCTCCTATAATTCACCCCTCCACTTT
CDR3 protein: CASSSGDRSSYNSPLHF